This TCR beta chain was found in a study of cytomegalovirus exposure and HLA in healthy donors (dated by TCRdb to about 2017). In the study overall: In an earlier analysis of under 750 of the donors, about 270 Gb of sequence data and 100 million or so unique TCR beta sequences from about 179 million T cells were reported. Roughly 300 gigabases of sequencing data and tens of millions of unique TCR sequences made up an early release that covered about 640 HLA-typed donors. The study used immunosequencing to profile the T cell repertoires of 600 to 850 subjects and linked those repertoires to cytomegalovirus serostatus. An earlier analysis of 587 of the donors used high-throughput TCR beta sequencing to judge whether each TCR beta V gene segment behaved as functional or pseudogenic. Among about 360 genotyped donors of the cohort, an average of about 240,000 unique TCR beta nucleotide sequences were sequenced per donor, around 20% of them non-productive. Typing coverage differed by locus: A, B, C, DRB1 and DQB1 were typed in about 629-640 donors, DQA1 in approximately 520, DPA1 in 606, and DPB1 in roughly 450. Among the roughly 370 genotyped donors, approximately 77% belonged to the genetic ancestry cluster associated with self-reported Caucasian donors. Both class I and class II loci were covered by HLA typing, at four-digit resolution. The study aimed to test whether cataloging public T cell receptors could reveal signatures of past pathogen exposure. A separate validation cohort of roughly 130 different subjects was used in addition to the 666-subject first cohort. In a later analysis, previously published TCR beta repertoires from 550 to 700 donors were re-analyzed and high-resolution HLA genotyping was added so that TCR occurrence patterns could be studied. Five DR-DQ haplotypes were treated as single units for association and clustering because of strong linkage in the cohort. Donor age, sex, ethnicity and CMV serostatus were compiled together with the repertoire data. The later analysis used no new phenotypic data to find candidate immune exposures, relying instead on TCR beta sequences and their occurrence across donors. High-throughput TCR immunosequencing, statistical association of individual TCRs with disease status, and machine learning were combined to predict cytomegalovirus infection status. A later genetic analysis used genome-wide SNP genotypes for about 65% of the 666 donors, treating that subset as a discovery cohort. All discovery cohort repertoires had been generated on a single sequencing platform. Study-wide conclusions, independent of this receptor: Correlated functional status among segregating V segments might reflect linkage disequilibrium, but an unknown experimental factor could not be ruled out. A group of highly shared sequence variants was considered likely to be a technical artifact of the sequencing pipeline. In both the original and validation cohorts, the classifier was reported to diagnose cytomegalovirus status with high specificity and sensitivity. In vitro tests confirmed that a few of the cytomegalovirus-associated TCR beta chains recognize cytomegalovirus antigens. Sequencing depth was assumed to be roughly uniform across donors in the presence/absence analyses, though that assumption may not hold. Compared with the 666-donor mean, donors in an Asian-associated ancestry cluster had fewer N-insertions in productive TCRs, according to a later genetic analysis. According to a later analysis, most CMV-associated TCR beta chains appeared to be HLA-restricted, and the HLA associations seemed to be driven largely by CMV exposure. In a later analysis, several top co-occurrence clusters were reported to appear linked to parvovirus B19, influenza, CMV and Epstein-Barr virus. Because HLA typing was unavailable for some donors at each locus, only the typed subset was used in association tests. Only TCR beta chains were sequenced in this cohort, and the absence of alpha or paired-chain data limited detectable features. A further reported finding was that TCR beta sequences accurately predicted the HLA-A and HLA-B alleles for most subjects in the first cohort. It was suggested by the authors that the approach could potentially be generalized to other disease states and immunological phenotypes. A later analysis associated 16,951 TCR beta sequences with specific HLA alleles at a false discovery rate of 0.05. Because counts were too low, roughly 18 rarely observed V segments, including chromosome 9 orphons, were left out of the earlier analysis of 500 to 750 of the donors. A later analysis found that HLA-associated TCR beta chains were more clonally expanded and had lower generation probabilities than equally common non-associated chains. In an earlier analysis of roughly 560 of the donors, most TCR beta V segments were observed in productive rearrangements about 90% or about 30% of the time, broadly matching IMGT annotations. CMV serostatus was the only immune exposure information available for the cohort. Strong co-occurrence of HLA alleles, especially DR and DQ, made assigning TCR associations to individual alleles difficult. A later analysis found that TCR association rates varied across HLA loci, with DRB1 alleles showing the most associated TCRs and HLA-C alleles the fewest. In the study, about 150 TCR beta chains were listed as associated with cytomegalovirus. Most TCR sequences were seen in very few donors, while some public TCRs were found in many individuals. In a later genetic analysis, a missense DCLRE1C variant was associated with V-gene and J-gene trimming of TCR beta chains, and the association was replicated in an independent cohort.

The cohort comprised under 700 healthy bone marrow donors. All cohort members were sampled while nominally healthy, although unrecorded immune exposures were likely present. The donor tested CMV seronegative and was one of the 352 seronegative cohort members. Every donor gave a peripheral blood sample, and the peripheral blood mononuclear cells from that sample were used for TCR beta sequencing. The Qiagen DNeasy Blood Extraction Kit was used to extract genomic DNA from the blood cell samples. Of note for this clone: No cognate antigen has been identified for it. The input lacks base qualities; no much larger clone sits a single base away.

The protocol used for the library was the immunoSEQ multiplex PCR assay. For the multiplex PCR, a mixture combining 60 forward primers for TCR Vbeta segments and 13 reverse primers for TCR Jbeta segments was used. The CDR3 region of rearranged TCR beta genes was amplified from genomic DNA with a multiplex PCR assay. The Illumina HiSeq System was used to sequence the amplified TCR beta libraries as 87-base-pair reads. The authors processed their data as follows. In a later analysis, approximately 74 million unique TCR beta chains were counted across the approximately 640 repertoires, and around 10 million of these chains were shared by at least two donors. Raw reads were error-corrected and collapsed into unique sequences with a nearest-neighbor algorithm that merged closely related sequences to remove PCR and sequencing errors. Alignment of CDR3 sequences to IMGT reference sequences was used to assign V, D and J gene segments. For a sequence to be retained, at least a six-nucleotide match to both a V gene segment and a J gene segment was required. A rearrangement was called productive if the CDR3 had no stop codons and remained in frame with V and J, and every other rearrangement was called non-productive. CDR3 was defined according to IMGT convention as the region running from the second conserved V-encoded cysteine to the conserved J-encoded phenylalanine. Sequences without an unambiguous match to a single V gene segment were excluded from the earlier analysis of about 600 of the donors. In an earlier analysis of approximately 590 of the donors, V segments were called functional above 56.7% productive rearrangements and were called segregating when the between-donor standard deviation exceeded 5%. A statistical classification framework was built for diagnosing cytomegalovirus status from the catalog of TCR beta chain sequences. In a later analysis, V and J genes were assigned by comparing TCR nucleotide sequences against IMGT/GENE-DB human TR gene sequences. A later analysis assigned CDR3 sequences and most-parsimonious VDJ recombination scenarios with the TCRdist pipeline. A later analysis defined each TCR beta chain by its CDR3 amino acid sequence plus V-gene family, and excluded reads lacking a unique V-gene family. To address suspected cross-contamination and a sequencing artifact, a later analysis removed 550 to 750 highly shared, low-generation-probability nucleotide sequences. In a later analysis, a clonal expansion index was calculated for each public chain from normalized within-repertoire ranks of inferred template counts. In a later analysis, generation probabilities were computed using a VDJ recombination model fitted to out-of-frame rearrangements, and the results were checked against IGoR. In a later analysis, hypergeometric tests were used to score TCR-TCR, TCR-HLA and TCR-CMV co-occurrence, with a repertoire-size bias correction applied to TCR pairs. To estimate false discovery rates, a later analysis permuted the HLA or CMV assignments 20 times. A later analysis grouped co-occurring TCRs with DBSCAN, adding TCRdist sequence similarity when clustering within HLA-allele-positive subsets. For co-occurrence clustering, repertoires with fewer than 30,000 or more than 120,000 public chains were excluded, along with five repertoires with anomalous nucleotide sharing. TCRdb mirrors the immuneACCESS table, restricted to in-frame sequences. Some clones are absent from its copies; in checked studies, under half trace to an unresolved V gene, and the reason for the others is unknown. From that table come the V and J calls and clone size; the DNA was used to work out D and trimming. Recorded for this sample are 150,000 to 200,000 clones; 80% of them occurred a single time. Clones ranked in the top ten supply about 0.64% of the sample.

Specimen: PBMCs. The TCR comes from a boy between 10 and 17 years old in good health and CMV-seronegative.

CDR3 region: CASRAYRGHENTEAFF. In nucleotides, the sequence is TGTGCCAGTAGGGCTTACAGGGGGCATGAGAACACTGAAGCTTTCTTT. The sequence links TRBV19 to TRBJ1-1; the central 9 bases match TRBD1. In the germline V gene (reference sequence), CDR1 corresponds to LNHDA and CDR2 to SQIVND. The germline V and J ends show losses of 6 bases and 1 base respectively, and no gene match explains 9 bases of the junction. Including the terminal cysteine and phenylalanine, the CDR3 comprises 16 residues. Kept here is only the CDR3 DNA, which spans 48 bases and is read in frame from base 1.